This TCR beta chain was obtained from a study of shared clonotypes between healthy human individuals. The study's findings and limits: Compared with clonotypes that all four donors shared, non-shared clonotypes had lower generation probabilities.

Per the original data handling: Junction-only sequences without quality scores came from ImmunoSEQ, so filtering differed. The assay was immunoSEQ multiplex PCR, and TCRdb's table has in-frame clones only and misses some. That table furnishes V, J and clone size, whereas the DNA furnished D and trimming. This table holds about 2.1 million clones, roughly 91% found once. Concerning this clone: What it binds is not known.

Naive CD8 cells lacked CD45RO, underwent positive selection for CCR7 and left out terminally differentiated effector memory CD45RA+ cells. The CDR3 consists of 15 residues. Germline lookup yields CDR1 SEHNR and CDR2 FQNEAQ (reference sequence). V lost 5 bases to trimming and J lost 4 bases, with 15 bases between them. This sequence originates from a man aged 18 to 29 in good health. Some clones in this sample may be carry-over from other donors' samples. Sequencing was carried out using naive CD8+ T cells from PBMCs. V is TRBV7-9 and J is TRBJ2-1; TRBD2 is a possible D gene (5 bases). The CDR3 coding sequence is TGTGCCAGCAGCGAAAGCGGCTTCCTATACAATGAGCAGTTCTTC. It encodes CASSESGFLYNEQFF.